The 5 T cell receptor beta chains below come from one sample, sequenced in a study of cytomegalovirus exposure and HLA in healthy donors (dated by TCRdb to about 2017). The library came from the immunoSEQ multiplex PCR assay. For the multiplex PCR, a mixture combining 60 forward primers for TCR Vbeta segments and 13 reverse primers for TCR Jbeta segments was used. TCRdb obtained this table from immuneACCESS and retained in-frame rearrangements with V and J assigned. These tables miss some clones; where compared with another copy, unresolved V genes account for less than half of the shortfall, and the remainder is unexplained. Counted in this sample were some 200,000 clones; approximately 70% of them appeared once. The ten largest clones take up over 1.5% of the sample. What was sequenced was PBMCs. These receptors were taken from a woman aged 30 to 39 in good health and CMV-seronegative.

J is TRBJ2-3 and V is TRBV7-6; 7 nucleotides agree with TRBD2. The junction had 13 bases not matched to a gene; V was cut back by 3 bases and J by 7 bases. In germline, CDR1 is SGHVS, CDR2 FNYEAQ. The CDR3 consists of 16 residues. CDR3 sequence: CASSFSGGSSRNTQYF. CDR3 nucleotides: TGTGCCAGCAGCTTTTCGGGCGGGAGTAGTAGAAATACGCAGTATTTT.

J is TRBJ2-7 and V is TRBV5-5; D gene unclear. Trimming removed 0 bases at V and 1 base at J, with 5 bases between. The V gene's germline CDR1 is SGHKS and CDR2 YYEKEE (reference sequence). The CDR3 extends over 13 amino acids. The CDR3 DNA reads TGTGCCAGCAGCTTGGTTAGTTCCTACGAGCAGTACTTC. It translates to CASSLVSSYEQYF.

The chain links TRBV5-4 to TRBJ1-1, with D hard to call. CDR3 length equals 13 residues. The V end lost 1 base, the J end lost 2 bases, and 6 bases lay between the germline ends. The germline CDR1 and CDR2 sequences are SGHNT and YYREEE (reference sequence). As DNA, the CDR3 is TGTGCCAGCAGCTTGTCGGTTAACACTGAAGCTTTCTTT. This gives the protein CASSLSVNTEAFF.

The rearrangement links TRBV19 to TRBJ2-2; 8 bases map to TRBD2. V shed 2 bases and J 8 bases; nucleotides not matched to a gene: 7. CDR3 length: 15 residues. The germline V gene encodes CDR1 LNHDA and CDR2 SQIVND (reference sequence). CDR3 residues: CASSILRTSRGELFF. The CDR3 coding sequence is TGTGCCAGTAGTATATTACGGACTAGCAGGGGGGAGCTGTTTTTT.

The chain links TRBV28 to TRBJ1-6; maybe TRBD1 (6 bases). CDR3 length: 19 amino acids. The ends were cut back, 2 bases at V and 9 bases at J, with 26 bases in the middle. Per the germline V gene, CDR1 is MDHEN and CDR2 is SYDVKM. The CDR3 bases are TGTGCCAGCAGTTTACCCGTCCGTTACGGGGATTTAGGGGGTTCACCCCTCCACTTT. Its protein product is CASSLPVRYGDLGGSPLHF.